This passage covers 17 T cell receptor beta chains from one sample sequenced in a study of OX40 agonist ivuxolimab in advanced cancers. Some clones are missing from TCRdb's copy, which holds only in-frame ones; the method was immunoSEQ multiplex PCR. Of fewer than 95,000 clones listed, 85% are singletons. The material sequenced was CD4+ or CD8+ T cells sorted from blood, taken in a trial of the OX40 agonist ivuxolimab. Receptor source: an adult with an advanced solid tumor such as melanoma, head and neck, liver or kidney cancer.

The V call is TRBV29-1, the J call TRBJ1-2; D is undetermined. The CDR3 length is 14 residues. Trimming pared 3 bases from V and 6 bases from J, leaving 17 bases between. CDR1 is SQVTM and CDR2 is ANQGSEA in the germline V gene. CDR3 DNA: TGCAGCGTTGATGGCCAGTGGGGAAAGGATGGCTACACCTTC. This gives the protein CSVDGQWGKDGYTF. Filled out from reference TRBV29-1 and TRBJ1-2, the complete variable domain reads SAVISQKPSRDICQRGTSLTIQCQVDSQVTMMFWYRQQPGQSLTLIATANQGSEATYESGFVIDKFPISRPNLTFSTLTVSNMSPEDSSIYLCSVDGQWGKDGYTFGSGTRLTVV.

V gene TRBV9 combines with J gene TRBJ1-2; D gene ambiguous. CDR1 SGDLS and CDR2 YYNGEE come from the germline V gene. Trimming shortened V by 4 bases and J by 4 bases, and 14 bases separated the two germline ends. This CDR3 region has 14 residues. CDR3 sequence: CASSQGNGIYGYTF. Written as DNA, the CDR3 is TGTGCCAGCAGCCAAGGGAACGGGATCTATGGCTACACCTTC.

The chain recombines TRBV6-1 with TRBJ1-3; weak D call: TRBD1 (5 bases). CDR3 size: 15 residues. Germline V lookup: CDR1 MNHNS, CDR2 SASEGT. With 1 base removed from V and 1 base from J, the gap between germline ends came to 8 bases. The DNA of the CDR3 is TGTGCCAGCAGTGAAGTTGCAGGGTCTGGAAACACCATATATTTT. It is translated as CASSEVAGSGNTIYF.

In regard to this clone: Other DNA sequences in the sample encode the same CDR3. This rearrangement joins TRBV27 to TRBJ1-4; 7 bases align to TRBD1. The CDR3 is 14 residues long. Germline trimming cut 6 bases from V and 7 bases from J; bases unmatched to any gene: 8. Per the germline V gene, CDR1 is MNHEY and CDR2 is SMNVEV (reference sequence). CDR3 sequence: CASSGTAVLEKLFF. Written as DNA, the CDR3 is TGTGCCAGCAGCGGGACAGCCGTGCTTGAAAAACTGTTTTTT.

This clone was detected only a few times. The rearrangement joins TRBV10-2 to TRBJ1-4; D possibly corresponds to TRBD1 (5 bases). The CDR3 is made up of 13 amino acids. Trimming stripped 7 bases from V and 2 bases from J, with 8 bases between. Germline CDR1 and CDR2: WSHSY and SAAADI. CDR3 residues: CASTRGTNEKLFF. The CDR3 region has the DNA TGCGCCAGCACGCGGGGGACTAATGAAAAACTGTTTTTT.

CDR3 protein: CAWSGGGASSNQPQHF. The DNA of the CDR3 is TGTGCCTGGAGTGGGGGGGGAGCGTCATCAAATCAGCCCCAGCATTTT. The rearrangement links TRBV30 to TRBJ1-5; the D gene is possibly TRBD1 (5 bases). The CDR3 has 16 residues. Trimming pared 1 base from V and 4 bases from J, leaving 17 bases between. Germline V lookup: CDR1 GTSNPN, CDR2 SVGIG (reference sequence).

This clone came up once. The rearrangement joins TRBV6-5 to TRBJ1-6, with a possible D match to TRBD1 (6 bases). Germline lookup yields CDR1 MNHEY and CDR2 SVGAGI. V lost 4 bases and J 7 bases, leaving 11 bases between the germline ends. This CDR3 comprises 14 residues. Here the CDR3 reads CASSSHRVNSPLHF. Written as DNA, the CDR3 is TGTGCCAGCAGTTCCCACAGGGTAAATTCACCCCTCCACTTT.

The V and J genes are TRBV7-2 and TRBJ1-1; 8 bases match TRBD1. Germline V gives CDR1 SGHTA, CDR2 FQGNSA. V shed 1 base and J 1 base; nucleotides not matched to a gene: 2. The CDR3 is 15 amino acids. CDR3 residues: CASSLVGTGNTEAFF. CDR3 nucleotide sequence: TGTGCCAGCAGCTTAGTGGGGACAGGGAACACTGAAGCTTTCTTT. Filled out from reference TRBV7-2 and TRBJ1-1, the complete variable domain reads GAGVSQSPSNKVTEKGKDVELRCDPISGHTALYWYRQSLGQGLEFLIYFQGNSAPDKSGLPSDRFSAERTGGSVSTLTIQRTQQEDSAVYLCASSLVGTGNTEAFFGQGTRLTVV.

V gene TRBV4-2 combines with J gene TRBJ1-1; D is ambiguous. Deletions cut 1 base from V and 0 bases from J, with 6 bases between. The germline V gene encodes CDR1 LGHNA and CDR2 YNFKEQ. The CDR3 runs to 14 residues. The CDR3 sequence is CASSQGWVNTEAFF. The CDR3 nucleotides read TGTGCCAGCAGCCAAGGGTGGGTGAACACTGAAGCTTTCTTT.

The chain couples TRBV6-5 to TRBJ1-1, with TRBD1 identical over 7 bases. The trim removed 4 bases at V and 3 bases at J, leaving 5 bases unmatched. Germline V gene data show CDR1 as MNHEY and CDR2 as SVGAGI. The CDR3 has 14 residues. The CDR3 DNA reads TGTGCCAGCAGTTCCGACAGGGTTTACACTGAAGCTTTCTTT. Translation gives CASSSDRVYTEAFF.

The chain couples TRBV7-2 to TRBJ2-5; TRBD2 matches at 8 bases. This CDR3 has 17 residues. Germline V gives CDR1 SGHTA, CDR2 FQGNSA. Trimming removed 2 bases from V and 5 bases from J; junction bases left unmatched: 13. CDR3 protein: CASSLRIGRGAAETQYF. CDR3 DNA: TGTGCCAGCAGCTTAAGAATTGGGCGGGGGGCGGCGGAGACCCAGTACTTC. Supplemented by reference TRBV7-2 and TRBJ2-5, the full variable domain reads GAGVSQSPSNKVTEKGKDVELRCDPISGHTALYWYRQSLGQGLEFLIYFQGNSAPDKSGLPSDRFSAERTGGSVSTLTIQRTQQEDSAVYLCASSLRIGRGAAETQYFGPGTRLLVL.

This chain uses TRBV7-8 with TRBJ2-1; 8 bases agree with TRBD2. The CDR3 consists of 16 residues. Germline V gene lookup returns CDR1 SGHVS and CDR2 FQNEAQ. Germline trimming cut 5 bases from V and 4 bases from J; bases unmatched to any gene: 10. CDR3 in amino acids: CASSLGSGDHYNEQFF. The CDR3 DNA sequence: TGTGCCAGCAGCCTAGGTAGCGGGGACCATTACAATGAGCAGTTCTTC.

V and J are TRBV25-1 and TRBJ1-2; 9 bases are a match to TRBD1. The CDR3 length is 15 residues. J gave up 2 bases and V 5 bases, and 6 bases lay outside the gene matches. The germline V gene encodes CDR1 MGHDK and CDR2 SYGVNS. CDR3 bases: TGTGCCAGCAGTACCGGGACAGGGTCAAACTATGGCTACACCTTC. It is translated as CASSTGTGSNYGYTF.

CDR3 amino acids: CASSLGTENQPQHF. CDR3 nucleotides: TGTGCCAGCAGTTTGGGAACAGAGAATCAGCCCCAGCATTTT. The V gene is TRBV28, the J gene TRBJ1-5, with D unresolved. CDR1 is MDHEN and CDR2 is SYDVKM in the germline V gene. The CDR3 has 14 residues. V lost 3 bases and J 4 bases, leaving 10 bases between the germline ends.

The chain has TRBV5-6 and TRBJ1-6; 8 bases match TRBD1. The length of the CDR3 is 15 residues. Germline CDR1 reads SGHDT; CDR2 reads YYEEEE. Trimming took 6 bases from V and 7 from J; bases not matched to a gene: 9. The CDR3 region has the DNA TGTGCCAGCACCCCTACCGACAGGGGCAATTCACCCCTCCACTTT. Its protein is CASTPTDRGNSPLHF.

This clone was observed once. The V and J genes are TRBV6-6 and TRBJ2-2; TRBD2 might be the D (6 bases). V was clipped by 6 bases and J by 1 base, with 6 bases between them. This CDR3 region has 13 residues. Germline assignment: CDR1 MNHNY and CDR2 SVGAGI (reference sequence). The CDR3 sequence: CASRRENTGELFF. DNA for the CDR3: TGTGCCAGCAGGCGGGAGAACACCGGGGAGCTGTTTTTT.

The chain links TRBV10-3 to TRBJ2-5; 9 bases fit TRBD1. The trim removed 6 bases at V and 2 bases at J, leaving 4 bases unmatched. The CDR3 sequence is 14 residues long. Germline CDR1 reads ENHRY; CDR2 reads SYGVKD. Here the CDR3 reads CAISGGQGQETQYF. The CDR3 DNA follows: TGTGCCATCAGCGGGGGACAGGGACAAGAGACCCAGTACTTC.